Below, 23 T cell receptor beta chains from the same sample are listed, as sequenced in a study of T-cell memory formation after mild COVID-19. TCRdb analysed the 5' RACE reads with MiXCR anew, one entry per CDR3 protein. The sample consists of 150,000 or so distinct CDR3 sequences, more than 14% of them appearing once. The sample taken for sequencing was PBMCs or a T cell subset sorted from them (not recorded which). These receptors all come from an adult woman who had mild COVID-19 (a few samples of this study predate the infection). Cell type and time point are not known.

This clonotype was seen only a few times. The chain links TRBV9 to TRBJ2-1; D call uncertain. Germline assignment: CDR1 SGDLS and CDR2 YYNGEE. The CDR3 sequence is 13 residues long. V gave up 3 bases and J gave up 3 bases, with 7 bases separating them. CDR3 amino acids: CASSDVDYNEQFF. Here the CDR3 DNA reads TGTGCCAGCAGCGATGTGGACTACAATGAGCAGTTCTTC.

Only a few counts were recorded for this clonotype. This chain links TRBV5-6 with TRBJ2-7; TRBD1 might be the D (6 bases). The germline V gene has CDR1 SGHDT and CDR2 YYEEEE. CDR3 length: 15 residues. V dropped 0 bases and J dropped 3 bases, with 13 bases sitting between them. CDR3 in DNA: TGTGCCAGCAGCTTGGGCGTCCGGGACATCTACGAGCAGTACTTC. It yields the protein CASSLGVRDIYEQYF.

This clonotype was detected only a few times. This chain joins TRBV28 and TRBJ2-3; D perhaps matches TRBD1 (5 bases). Looked up from germline, CDR1 is MDHEN and CDR2 is SYDVKM. V gave up 9 bases and J gave up 0 bases, with 19 bases separating them. This CDR3 is built from 16 residues. This chain's CDR3 is CASYSYVGASTDTQYF. In DNA form, the CDR3 reads TGTGCCAGTTACTCTTATGTTGGGGCAAGCACAGATACGCAGTATTTT.

This rearrangement joins TRBV9 to TRBJ2-1; 13 bases match TRBD2. The CDR3 length is 15 residues. V shed 3 bases, J shed 8 bases, and the junction held 5 bases outside the gene matches. Germline V lookup: CDR1 SGDLS, CDR2 YYNGEE. CDR3 nucleotides: TGTGCCAGCAGCGCGGGACTAGCGGGGAGTGATGAGCAGTTCTTC. Encoded protein: CASSAGLAGSDEQFF.

The chain employs TRBV10-3 and TRBJ2-7, with 9 bases fitting TRBD1. Germline V gene sequence: CDR1 ENHRY, CDR2 SYGVKD. V dropped 7 bases and J dropped 3; count of bases not matched to a gene: 7. This CDR3 comprises 14 residues. CDR3 residues: CAINPGQGYYEQYF. CDR3 bases: TGTGCCATCAATCCAGGACAGGGGTACTACGAGCAGTACTTC.

This clonotype was counted between two and nine times. The chain couples TRBV10-3 to TRBJ1-1; D is possibly TRBD1 (5 bases). Germline lookup yields CDR1 ENHRY and CDR2 SYGVKD. The CDR3 loop spans 15 amino acids. The V gene lost 8 bases and the J gene lost 2 bases, with 18 bases spanning the gap. The CDR3 region has the DNA TGTGCCATCCACTCTCCCGGACAAGGTAACACTGAAGCTTTCTTT. Protein product: CAIHSPGQGNTEAFF.

This clonotype was detected ten times or more. The rearrangement joins TRBV24-1 to TRBJ2-5, with 10 nucleotides matching TRBD1. The V gene end was trimmed by 2 bases and the J gene end by 5 bases; junction bases not matched to a gene: 7. CDR3 length: 16 residues. The germline V gene has CDR1 KGHDR and CDR2 SFDVKD. DNA for the CDR3: TGTGCCACCAGTGATTCCGGGACAGGGGACGGCGAGACCCAGTACTTC. As protein: CATSDSGTGDGETQYF.

In this sample, this clonotype turned up a few times. The V call is TRBV13, the J call TRBJ2-5; D call uncertain. Trimming pared 2 bases from V and 5 bases from J, leaving 9 bases between. The germline V gene encodes CDR1 PRHDT and CDR2 FYEKMQ (reference sequence). This CDR3 region has 13 residues. The CDR3 region has the DNA TGTGCCAGCAGCTTATATAGTGGGGAGACCCAGTACTTC. It encodes CASSLYSGETQYF.

The V call is TRBV3-1, the J call TRBJ1-1, with D uncertain. The CDR3 loop spans 13 amino acids. Germline V gives CDR1 LGHDT, CDR2 YNNKEL (reference sequence). Trimming took 4 bases from V and 5 from J, leaving 11 bases between them. CDR3 loop: CASSLKGGTEAFF. DNA for the CDR3: TGTGCCAGCAGCCTCAAGGGTGGGACTGAAGCTTTCTTT.

The genes are TRBV12-3 or TRBV12-4 and TRBJ2-1; TRBD2 matches 8 bases. V dropped 6 bases and J dropped 3; count of bases not matched to a gene: 13. This CDR3 region has 17 residues. The chain's CDR3 is CASSHPGGGGSYNEQFF. CDR3 coding DNA: TGTGCCAGCAGCCATCCCGGGGGCGGGGGGAGCTACAATGAGCAGTTCTTC.

This clonotype was recorded a few times. The chain links TRBV4-2 to TRBJ2-5, with 10 positions matching TRBD2. This CDR3 region has 17 residues. Germline V gene sequence: CDR1 LGHNA, CDR2 YNFKEQ. The V segment lost 1 base and the J segment 3 bases; nucleotides outside the gene matches: 8. CDR3 amino acids: CASSQGPLSGGEETQYF. DNA of the CDR3: TGTGCCAGCAGCCAAGGCCCCCTGAGCGGGGGGGAAGAGACCCAGTACTTC.

The chain recombines TRBV5-1 with TRBJ2-1; D unclear. The CDR3 is 12 amino acids. Trimming cost V 1 base and J 10 bases, with 9 bases left between them. The germline CDR1 and CDR2 sequences are SGHRS and YFSETQ. The CDR3 loop is CASSLYPREQFF. The CDR3 nucleotides read TGCGCCAGCAGCTTGTACCCTCGGGAGCAGTTCTTC. Full variable domain (missing parts from reference TRBV5-1 and TRBJ2-1): KAGVTQTPRYLIKTRGQQVTLSCSPISGHRSVSWYQQTPGQGLQFLFEYFSETQRNKGNFPGRFSGRQFSNSRSEMNVSTLELGDSALYLCASSLYPREQFFGPGTRLTVL.

This clonotype has ten or more counts. This chain links TRBV6-5 with TRBJ1-6, with a weak D call TRBD1 (5 bases). CDR3 length equals 16 residues. Trimming cost V 4 bases and J 10 bases, with 20 bases left between them. Germline V gene sequence: CDR1 MNHEY, CDR2 SVGAGI. CDR3 coding DNA: TGTGCCAGCAGTTTTTTAACGGGCCTGGGGGAATCACCCCTCCACTTT. Protein product: CASSFLTGLGESPLHF.

This sequence joins TRBV10-3 and TRBJ1-4; D not certain. There are 15 residues in the CDR3. With 2 bases removed from V and 2 bases from J, the gap between germline ends came to 9 bases. Germline V gene sequence: CDR1 ENHRY, CDR2 SYGVKD. The CDR3 region has the DNA TGTGCCATCAGTGAGGAGGGCGGGACTAATGAAAAACTGTTTTTT. It codes for CAISEEGGTNEKLFF.

V gene TRBV2 combines with J gene TRBJ2-3, with TRBD2 identical over 9 bases. Looked up from germline, CDR1 is SNHLY and CDR2 is FYNNEI. With 4 bases clipped from V and 7 bases from J, the junction kept 9 bases outside the gene matches. The CDR3 has 15 amino acids. The CDR3 reads CASSVASGVLHTQYF. In DNA, the CDR3 is TGTGCCAGCAGTGTGGCTAGCGGGGTGCTACATACGCAGTATTTT.

This clonotype was seen only a few times. V usage is TRBV20-1 and J usage is TRBJ2-1; 8 bases agree with TRBD1. CDR1 DFQATT and CDR2 SNEGSKA come from the germline V gene (reference sequence). The CDR3 spans 17 residues. The junction had 11 bases not matched to a gene; V was cut back by 0 bases and J by 4 bases. This chain's CDR3 is CSARDLWATGEYNEQFF. CDR3 sequence (DNA): TGCAGTGCTAGAGATCTTTGGGCGACAGGGGAGTACAATGAGCAGTTCTTC.

Here the CDR3 DNA reads TGTGCCAGCAGTCCCAGGACTAGCGGGGGGGCCGCAGATACGCAGTATTTT. It translates to CASSPRTSGGAADTQYF. This sequence joins TRBV3-1 and TRBJ2-3; 15 positions match TRBD2. Germline lookup yields CDR1 LGHDT and CDR2 YNNKEL (reference sequence). The CDR3 consists of 17 residues. V dropped 6 bases and J dropped 4; count of bases not matched to a gene: 8.

This chain links TRBV7-9 with TRBJ2-1; D possibly matches TRBD1 or TRBD2 (5 bases each). The CDR3 runs 18 residues. Trimming removed 2 bases from V and 7 bases from J, with 24 bases in between. The germline V gene encodes CDR1 SEHNR and CDR2 FQNEAQ (reference sequence). This CDR3 reads CASSLWDEEGIRGNEQFF. For the CDR3, the DNA is TGTGCCAGCAGCTTATGGGATGAAGAGGGGATTCGAGGTAATGAGCAGTTCTTC.

The chain employs TRBV12-3 or TRBV12-4 and TRBJ1-4, with D unclear. The V end was cut by 1 base, the J end by 3 bases, with 3 bases between. CDR3 length equals 13 residues. CDR3 sequence (DNA): TGTGCCAGCAGTTTAGGGGCTAATGAAAAACTGTTTTTT. Translation: CASSLGANEKLFF.

The chain recombines TRBV27 with TRBJ2-7, with D unresolved. V dropped 6 bases and J dropped 3 bases, with 21 bases sitting between them. The CDR3 runs 16 residues. Germline V gene data show CDR1 as MNHEY and CDR2 as SMNVEV (reference sequence). The CDR3 nucleotides read TGTGCCAGCAGCCCTCTAGTAGGTGGGCCCTACTACGAGCAGTACTTC. Residues: CASSPLVGGPYYEQYF.

This clonotype was seen a few times. The chain has TRBV6-5 and TRBJ1-1; D not resolved. Trimming took 2 bases from V and 4 from J, leaving 8 bases between them. There are 13 residues in the CDR3. Germline V CDR1 and CDR2: MNHEY, SVGAGI. CDR3: CASSYGVSTEAFF. In nucleotides, the CDR3 is TGTGCCAGCAGTTACGGAGTCTCCACTGAAGCTTTCTTT.

This rearrangement joins TRBV2 to TRBJ2-2; D ambiguous. From germline, CDR1 is SNHLY and CDR2 FYNNEI. This CDR3 spans 13 amino acids. Trimming took 7 bases from V and 2 from J, leaving 8 bases between them. For the CDR3, the DNA is TGTGCCAGCACTAAGGATAACACCGGGGAGCTGTTTTTT. Translation gives CASTKDNTGELFF.

V and J are TRBV7-2 and TRBJ2-3; weak D call: TRBD1 (7 bases). The length of the CDR3 is 15 residues. Trimming pared 5 bases from V and 6 bases from J, leaving 18 bases between. Germline V gives CDR1 SGHTA, CDR2 FQGNSA. CDR3: CASSPGGLLGDTQYF. The CDR3 nucleotides read TGTGCCAGCAGCCCAGGGGGGCTCCTCGGGGATACGCAGTATTTT.